The 30 T cell receptor beta chains below come from one sample, sequenced in a study of shared clonotypes between healthy human individuals. The method was immunoSEQ multiplex PCR; TCRdb's version includes in-frame clones alone and lacks a portion of them. The sample records more than 500,000 clones, 90% to 96% being singletons. Material for sequencing was naive CD4+ T cells sorted from blood. Subset noted: CD45RA+ positively selected. Receptors were obtained from a woman aged 25-40 years in good health.

The chain couples TRBV7-2 to TRBJ1-2; 7 nucleotides match TRBD1. With V trimmed by 5 bases and J by 6 bases, 9 bases remained unmatched. Germline loops: CDR1 SGHTA, CDR2 FQGNSA. There are 14 residues in the CDR3. The CDR3 protein is CASSRQGEENGYTF. As DNA, the CDR3 is TGTGCCAGCAGCCGACAGGGAGAAGAGAATGGCTACACCTTC.

J is TRBJ2-7 and V is TRBV6-1, with TRBD2 matching over 8 bases. The V gene end was trimmed by 10 bases and the J gene end by 7 bases; junction bases not matched to a gene: 12. Germline CDR1 is MNHNS and CDR2 is SASEGT. The CDR3 has 13 amino acids. This chain's CDR3 is CANPPGGAREQYF. The CDR3 DNA follows: TGTGCCAATCCTCCGGGGGGGGCGAGGGAGCAGTACTTC.

The chain carries TRBV11-3 and TRBJ2-7, with D possibly matching TRBD2 (6 bases). The ends were cut back, 0 bases at V and 6 bases at J, with 12 bases in the middle. This CDR3 region has 14 residues. Per the germline V gene, CDR1 is SGHNT and CDR2 is YENEEA. The CDR3 DNA reads TGTGCCAGCAGCTTAGATCAACTAGCTCGCGAGCAGTACTTC. This codes for CASSLDQLAREQYF.

The chain links TRBV28 to TRBJ2-7; D not certain. CDR1 MDHEN and CDR2 SYDVKM come from the germline V gene. V gave up 3 bases and J gave up 2 bases, with 8 bases separating them. The CDR3 has 13 residues. The CDR3, as DNA: TGTGCCAGCAGTTTCCCCTCCGCCTACGAGCAGTACTTC. This sequence encodes CASSFPSAYEQYF.

The V and J genes are TRBV28 and TRBJ2-2, with no clear D. Per germline, CDR1 MDHEN and CDR2 SYDVKM. The CDR3 spans 13 residues. The ends were cut back, 3 bases at V and 4 bases at J, with 6 bases in the middle. Here the CDR3 reads CASSFQPTGELFF. As DNA, the CDR3 is TGTGCCAGCAGTTTCCAACCCACCGGGGAGCTGTTTTTT.

This clone was seen more than once but under ten times. The V call is TRBV7-9, the J call TRBJ1-2, with unresolved D. The CDR3 totals 11 residues. Germline V gene data show CDR1 as SEHNR and CDR2 as FQNEAQ (reference sequence). Trimming left V 1 base short and J 7 bases short, with 4 bases between. This CDR3 is CASSLVRGYTF. The CDR3 DNA sequence: TGTGCCAGCAGCTTAGTGCGTGGCTACACCTTC.

The CDR3 region is CASSLDPVNAYNEQFF. CDR3 DNA: TGCGCCAGCAGCTTGGATCCCGTGAATGCCTACAATGAGCAGTTCTTC. The gene calls are TRBV5-1 and TRBJ2-1, with D unclear. The CDR3 contains 16 residues. V gave up 0 bases and J gave up 2 bases, with 12 bases separating them. Germline CDR1 reads SGHRS; CDR2 reads YFSETQ.

This clone has only one observation. V is TRBV7-9 and J is TRBJ2-6; no clear D gene. CDR1 is SEHNR and CDR2 is FQNEAQ in the germline V gene (reference sequence). V lost 6 bases and J lost 0, with 18 bases in between. The CDR3 has 18 amino acids. The CDR3 here is CASRPLGAVSSGANVLTF. CDR3 coding DNA: TGTGCCAGCAGACCACTCGGCGCCGTTAGCTCTGGGGCCAACGTCCTGACTTTC.

CDR3 protein: CSVAGGTTDTQYF. The CDR3, as DNA: TGCAGCGTTGCTGGCGGGACAACAGATACGCAGTATTTT. The chain combines TRBV29-1 with TRBJ2-3; D is possibly TRBD1 or TRBD2 (6 bases each). Germline CDR1 SQVTM, CDR2 ANQGSEA. The V gene lost 4 bases and the J gene lost 3 bases, with 11 bases spanning the gap. There are 13 residues in the CDR3.

The rearrangement uses TRBV5-1 and TRBJ1-2; a possible D gene is TRBD1 (6 bases). The CDR3 is 15 residues long. CDR1 is SGHRS and CDR2 is YFSETQ in the germline V gene. Trimming shortened V by 0 bases and J by 5 bases, and 14 bases separated the two germline ends. The CDR3 spells CASSLGSGTQYGYTF. Written as DNA, the CDR3 is TGCGCCAGCAGCTTGGGTTCCGGGACACAGTATGGCTACACCTTC.

The V call is TRBV5-6, the J call TRBJ1-1; D is ambiguous. CDR3 length equals 13 residues. V lost 1 base and J 1 base, leaving 5 bases between the germline ends. CDR1 and CDR2 (germline): SGHDT, YYEEEE. As DNA, the CDR3 is TGTGCCAGCAGCTTGTCAAGGAACACTGAAGCTTTCTTT. This translates into CASSLSRNTEAFF.

The sample holds a few counts of this clone. This chain uses TRBV10-3 with TRBJ1-5; tentatively, D is TRBD1 (6 bases). The CDR3 consists of 13 residues. With 5 bases removed from V and 3 bases from J, the gap between germline ends came to 8 bases. Germline-derived CDR1 and CDR2 are ENHRY and SYGVKD. CDR3: CAISTGINQPQHF. In nucleotides, the CDR3 is TGTGCCATCAGTACAGGGATCAATCAGCCCCAGCATTTT.

This rearrangement joins TRBV18 to TRBJ2-5; D remains ambiguous. The germline V gene encodes CDR1 KGHSH and CDR2 LQKENI. The CDR3 sequence is 13 residues long. Trimming shortened V by 0 bases and J by 3 bases, and 5 bases separated the two germline ends. CDR3 sequence: CASSPPGKETQYF. In nucleotides, the CDR3 is TGTGCCAGCTCACCACCGGGGAAAGAGACCCAGTACTTC.

In its sample, this clone was seen once. The V and J genes are TRBV7-6 and TRBJ1-5; TRBD1 matches 9 bases. Germline CDR1 is SGHVS and CDR2 is FNYEAQ. The CDR3 covers 15 residues. V was clipped by 5 bases and J by 6 bases; unmatched bases: 8. This CDR3 is CASSATGGLGQPQHF. The CDR3 region has the DNA TGTGCCAGCAGCGCAACAGGGGGCCTCGGTCAGCCCCAGCATTTT.

This chain connects TRBV28 to TRBJ1-3; tentatively, D is TRBD1 (5 bases). V dropped 6 bases and J dropped 2 bases, with 11 bases sitting between them. This CDR3 comprises 14 residues. From germline, CDR1 is MDHEN and CDR2 SYDVKM. For the CDR3, the DNA is TGTGCCAGCAGCTGGGGGAAGGCTGGAAACACCATATATTTT. Its protein is CASSWGKAGNTIYF.

The rearrangement uses TRBV7-9 and TRBJ2-1, with TRBD2 matching 8 bases. Germline V gives CDR1 SEHNR, CDR2 FQNEAQ (reference sequence). This CDR3 has 17 residues. V was pared by 1 base and J by 3 bases, with 8 bases of the junction left unmatched. CDR3 in DNA: TGTGCCAGCAGCTTAGATTGGGGCGGGAGGCACTACAATGAGCAGTTCTTC. Protein sequence: CASSLDWGGRHYNEQFF.

The V gene is TRBV7-9, the J gene TRBJ1-2; D ambiguous. The ends were cut back, 8 bases at V and 1 base at J, with 8 bases in the middle. The germline V gene encodes CDR1 SEHNR and CDR2 FQNEAQ (reference sequence). This CDR3 comprises 12 residues. CDR3: CASFGDNYGYTF. For the CDR3, the DNA is TGTGCCAGCTTTGGCGATAACTATGGCTACACCTTC.

The chain links TRBV5-1 to TRBJ2-4, with D perhaps being TRBD1 or TRBD2 (6 bases each). V was shortened by 2 bases and J by 7 bases, with 10 bases between the two germline ends. The V gene's germline CDR1 is SGHRS and CDR2 YFSETQ. CDR3 length: 13 amino acids. This CDR3 is CASSLGGRNIQYF. Here the CDR3 DNA reads TGCGCCAGCAGCTTAGGGGGGAGGAACATTCAGTACTTC.

This clone was picked up a small number of times. This chain joins TRBV25-1 and TRBJ2-7, with a tentative D call TRBD1 (6 bases). The germline V gene encodes CDR1 MGHDK and CDR2 SYGVNS. V was shortened by 1 base and J by 7 bases, with 11 bases between the two germline ends. The CDR3 spans 13 residues. The CDR3 sequence is CASSESWGPEQYF. The CDR3 nucleotides read TGTGCCAGCAGTGAATCATGGGGGCCAGAGCAGTACTTC.

This chain links TRBV27 with TRBJ2-7; D is possibly TRBD2 (6 bases). This CDR3 contains 13 residues. Trimming pared 5 bases from V and 2 bases from J, leaving 10 bases between. Germline V gene lookup returns CDR1 MNHEY and CDR2 SMNVEV (reference sequence). In nucleotides, the CDR3 is TGTGCCAGCAGTCTGGGACTCGCCTACGAGCAGTACTTC. It yields the protein CASSLGLAYEQYF.

This chain connects TRBV11-1 to TRBJ2-1, with D perhaps assigned TRBD1 or TRBD2 (5 bases each). Germline V gene data show CDR1 as SGHAT and CDR2 as FQDESV (reference sequence). Trimming took 7 bases from V and 7 from J, leaving 17 bases between them. This CDR3 contains 14 residues. CDR3 nucleotide sequence: TGTGCCAGCAAGAGCCGGGGCAAAGAGAATGAGCAGTTCTTC. This gives the protein CASKSRGKENEQFF.

Written as DNA, the CDR3 is TGCGCCAGCAGCCCGGGGACTAGCGGGAGGCAACCCTCCTACAATGAGCAGTTCTTC. Its protein product is CASSPGTSGRQPSYNEQFF. The chain joins TRBV5-1 to TRBJ2-1; 15 bases fit TRBD2. This CDR3 region has 19 residues. CDR1 is SGHRS and CDR2 is YFSETQ in the germline V gene. J lost 0 bases, V lost 4 bases, and 8 bases had no gene match.

The gene calls are TRBV5-3 and TRBJ2-2; possible D gene TRBD2, 5 bases. TRBV5-3 is identified as an open reading frame with a role that is uncertain. V shed 1 base and J shed 0 bases, with 7 bases lying between them. The CDR3 is 15 residues long. CDR3 protein: CARSLREPNTGELFF. As DNA, the CDR3 is TGTGCCAGAAGCTTGAGGGAGCCGAACACCGGGGAGCTGTTTTTT.

The V call is TRBV6-6, the J call TRBJ1-1, with D possibly TRBD1 on 5 matching bases. V was cut by 6 bases and J by 3 bases, with 17 bases left in between. The CDR3 sequence is 15 residues long. Germline CDR1 is MNHNY and CDR2 is SVGAGI (reference sequence). The CDR3 DNA reads as TGTGCCAGCAGCTCCCCAGACCGGGGGGACACTGAAGCTTTCTTT. Its translation is CASSSPDRGDTEAFF.

J is TRBJ2-7 and V is TRBV5-1, with a weak D call TRBD2 (7 bases). Germline V lookup: CDR1 SGHRS, CDR2 YFSETQ. The CDR3 has 14 residues. Trimming left V 4 bases short and J 3 bases short, with 14 bases between. The CDR3 bases are TGCGCCAGCAGCCTACAGGGAGGGATCTACGAGCAGTACTTC. It is translated as CASSLQGGIYEQYF.

This clone was seen only once. The rearrangement links TRBV7-8 to TRBJ2-3; TRBD1 matches at 8 bases. CDR3 length equals 14 residues. The germline V gene encodes CDR1 SGHVS and CDR2 FQNEAQ. The V gene end was trimmed by 5 bases and the J gene end by 1 base; junction bases not matched to a gene: 2. CDR3 amino acids: CASSRTGRTDTQYF. In DNA, the CDR3 is TGTGCCAGCAGCCGGACAGGGCGCACAGATACGCAGTATTTT.

The rearrangement joins TRBV7-6 to TRBJ2-1; 7 bases match TRBD2. The CDR3 runs to 14 residues. The V and J ends lost 8 bases and 5 bases, in that order; junction bases with no gene match: 9. Germline CDR1 SGHVS, CDR2 FNYEAQ. The CDR3 loop is CASPRGSVDNEQFF. CDR3 sequence (DNA): TGTGCCAGCCCGCGCGGGAGCGTAGACAATGAGCAGTTCTTC. The whole variable domain, filled in from reference TRBV7-6 and TRBJ2-1, reads GAGVSQSPRYKVTKRGQDVALRCDPISGHVSLYWYRQALGQGPEFLTYFNYEAQQDKSGLPNDRFSAERPEGSISTLTIQRTEQRDSAMYRCASPRGSVDNEQFFGPGTRLTVL.

This chain connects TRBV6-6 to TRBJ2-7, with D unresolved. Between the trimmed V and J ends, which lost 0 bases and 1 base, there was a span of 4 bases. The CDR3 is 13 residues long. Germline V gene sequence: CDR1 MNHNY, CDR2 SVGAGI (reference sequence). CDR3 sequence: CASSYSVSYEQYF. The CDR3 DNA reads TGTGCCAGCAGTTACTCGGTGTCCTACGAGCAGTACTTC.

CDR3 DNA: TGTGCCAGCAGCCTCAGGGGGCTAGCGGAAGATAATGAGCAGTTCTTC. Its protein is CASSLRGLAEDNEQFF. The chain combines TRBV7-9 with TRBJ2-1; D possibly corresponds to TRBD1 (8 bases). Germline V gene data show CDR1 as SEHNR and CDR2 as FQNEAQ (reference sequence). V gave up 5 bases and J gave up 7 bases, with 21 bases separating them. The CDR3 loop spans 16 amino acids.

This chain joins TRBV7-9 and TRBJ1-1; D not resolved. The V gene lost 2 bases and the J gene lost 3 bases, with 7 bases spanning the gap. Germline V gene sequence: CDR1 SEHNR, CDR2 FQNEAQ (reference sequence). The CDR3 covers 13 residues. Here the CDR3 reads CASSLFADTEAFF. The CDR3 DNA reads as TGTGCCAGCAGCTTATTCGCGGACACTGAAGCTTTCTTT.